This T cell receptor beta chain comes out of a study of T cells in Graves' hyperthyroidism and ophthalmopathy. Many counts were recorded for this clonotype. Per the germline V gene, CDR1 is GTSNPN and CDR2 is SVGIG (reference sequence). This CDR3 is 15 amino acids long. V dropped 3 bases and J dropped 7 bases, with 16 bases sitting between them. Amplified regions were TCR beta CDR3 sequences from RNA transcripts. The primer set for the first-round RT-PCR of the TCR CDR3 was HTBI. TCRdb reprocessed the multiplex PCR reads with MiXCR, giving one entry per CDR3 protein. The table records approximately 620,000 distinct CDR3 sequences, about 14% of them present only once.

The chain has TRBV30 and TRBJ1-6; D is unresolved. Sequenced material: blood. This TCR was recovered from a woman in her thirties with Graves' hyperthyroidism that later progressed to Graves' ophthalmopathy. The CDR3 sequence: CAWRRKEIRNSPLHF. Written as DNA, the CDR3 is TGTGCCTGGAGACGGAAGGAAATTAGGAATTCACCCCTCCACTTT.